The source of this T cell receptor (beta chain) is a study of Graves' ophthalmopathy and Graves' hyperthyroidism. Study-level information: Hyperthyroidism counted as stable given no ophthalmopathy within 18 months of follow-up.

TCR beta CDR3 amplification used RNA transcripts. In the first round, RT-PCR was carried out with HTBI primers, and a multiplex PCR formed the second round. TCRdb redid the calling of the multiplex PCR reads with MiXCR, one entry per CDR3 protein. The sample contains a few hundred thousand distinct CDR3 sequences, 35% to 45% of which appear only once. The germline gives CDR1 SGHNT, CDR2 YENEEA. This CDR3 spans 15 amino acids. Sequencing input: peripheral blood or thyroid tissue (not recorded which). The TCR originated in an adult man with Graves' hyperthyroidism. V usage is TRBV11-3 and J usage is TRBJ2-5, with 9 bases fitting TRBD1. The closer fit of TRBJ2-7 to the DNA end suggests the J call may be wrong. CDR3 bases: TGTGCCAGCAGCTTTTCCGGGACAGGGAGTGCCGAGCAGTACTTC. Its translation: CASSFSGTGSAEQYF.